Listed below are T cell receptor beta chains from one sample, sequenced in a study of blood T cell repertoires in COVID-19. Assay: immunoSEQ multiplex PCR; the TCRdb copy retains only in-frame clones and omits some. This table holds roughly 200,000 clones, around nine tenths found once. Sequenced input: peripheral blood. These receptors were taken from a man aged 18 to 30 with active or convalescent COVID-19. CDR3s include the opening cysteine and the closing phenylalanine or tryptophan. The D gene is left open where the match is weak. Size is omitted from some rows. Given values are once, few, many or a class for expanded clones.

TRBD2,TRBV5-1,TRBJ2-2,.,TGCGCCAGCAGCGCGAGGACTAGCGGGAGGTCTGACACCGGGGAGCTGTTTTTT,CASSARTSGRSDTGELFF
.,TRBV27,TRBJ1-1,.,TGTGCCAGCAGTTTAAGCAGGGGCACTGAAGCTTTCTTT,CASSLSRGTEAFF
.,TRBV14,TRBJ1-3,.,TGTGCCAGCAGCCAAGCCCTGGCGGCCGATTCCTCTGGAAACACCATATATTTT,CASSQALAADSSGNTIYF
TRBD2,TRBV7-9,TRBJ2-3,.,TGTGCCAGCAGCCCCGGGACTAGCGGGGATACGCAGTATTTT,CASSPGTSGDTQYF
TRBD1,TRBV27,TRBJ1-1,.,TGTGCCAGCAGTGCCGGCTGGGGACAGGGCTACACTGAAGCTTTCTTT,CASSAGWGQGYTEAFF
.,TRBV9,TRBJ1-6,few,TGTGCCAGCAGCGCCACAGGGAATTCACCCCTCCACTTT,CASSATGNSPLHF
TRBD1,TRBV19,TRBJ1-1,.,TGTGCCAGTAGTACCGGGACAGGGGAGGTGAACACTGAAGCTTTCTTT,CASSTGTGEVNTEAFF
.,TRBV7-6,TRBJ1-4,.,TGTGCCAGCAGCTTAGATCCAGCAACTAATGAAAAACTGTTTTTT,CASSLDPATNEKLFF
TRBD1,TRBV6-1,TRBJ1-2,.,TGTGCCAGCAGTGAAGCTTTTGGTGGACAGGGAAGAATTGGCTACACCTTC,CASSEAFGGQGRIGYTF
.,TRBV19,TRBJ1-2,.,TGTGCCACAGGAAACTATGGCTACACCTTC,CATGNYGYTF
TRBD2,TRBV27,TRBJ2-1,once,TGTGCCAGCAGTTTAGACGGGAGGAACTACAATGAGCAGTTCTTC,CASSLDGRNYNEQFF
.,TRBV19,TRBJ1-2,once,TGTGCCAGTAGCCGTGGGGCCACCTTTCTGCTAACCTTC,CASSRGATFLLTF
.,TRBV20-1,TRBJ2-7,.,TGCAGTGCTAGTTGGGGGGGCAGGTACGAGCAGTACTTC,CSASWGGRYEQYF
.,TRBV5-4,TRBJ2-3,.,TGTGCCAGCAGCCCCGCCCCCGGGAACACAGATACGCAGTATTTT,CASSPAPGNTDTQYF
.,TRBV19,TRBJ2-1,.,TGTGCCAGTAGTATCCGGGTGGAGTCGAATGAGCAGTTCTTC,CASSIRVESNEQFF
TRBD1,TRBV4-2,TRBJ1-6,.,TGTGCCAGCAGCCAAGGGGACAGGGGTTTGAATTCACCCCTCCACTTT,CASSQGDRGLNSPLHF
.,TRBV7-2,TRBJ1-6,.,TGTGCCAGCAGCCTCGGTGAAGGACAGAAATACCACTTT,CASSLGEGQKYHF
.,TRBV5-5,TRBJ2-3,.,TGTGCCAGCAGCTTCGGGAACACAGATACGCAGTATTTT,CASSFGNTDTQYF
TRBD1,TRBV10-3,TRBJ1-1,.,TGTGCCATCAGTCATCAGGGGGCCCCTGAAGCTTTCTTT,CAISHQGAPEAFF
TRBD2,TRBV9,TRBJ2-2,.,TGTGCCAGCACCGGACTAGCGGGAGCGAACACCGGGGAGCTGTTTTTT,CASTGLAGANTGELFF
.,TRBV19,TRBJ1-1,few,TGTGCCAGTAGTATACGGGGGGCGAACACTGAAGCTTTCTTT,CASSIRGANTEAFF
.,TRBV7-2,TRBJ1-3,.,TGTGCCAGCAGCGCATCCTCGGGAAACTCTGGAAACACCATATATTTT,CASSASSGNSGNTIYF
TRBD2,TRBV4-3,TRBJ2-3,.,TGCGCCAGCAGCCAAGAACTACTAGCGGCCACAGATACGCAGTATTTT,CASSQELLAATDTQYF
.,TRBV24-1,TRBJ2-1,.,TGTGCCACCGCCGCTAGCTCCTACAATGAGCAGTTCTTC,CATAASSYNEQFF
TRBD2,TRBV6-2/TRBV6-3,TRBJ2-1,.,TGTGCCAGCAGTTACGCGGGACTAGTGATGGACAATGAGCAGTTCTTC,CASSYAGLVMDNEQFF
.,TRBV6-2/TRBV6-3,TRBJ2-1,.,TGTGCCAGCAGTTACAGGGGCCCCAATGAGCAGTTCTTC,CASSYRGPNEQFF
.,TRBV14,TRBJ2-1,.,TGTGCCAGCAGAGGAACGCAGCCTAGCTCCTACAATGAGCAGTTCTTC,CASRGTQPSSYNEQFF
.,TRBV23-1,TRBJ2-5,.,TGCGCCAGCAGTGGAGGGCTAGAGACCCAGTACTTC,CASSGGLETQYF
.,TRBV7-8,TRBJ1-4,.,TGTGCCAGCAGCTTAGGCAGGTCAAATGAAAAACTGTTTTTT,CASSLGRSNEKLFF
.,TRBV5-1,TRBJ2-1,.,TGCGCCAGCAGCTTACAGCTAAACAGAAACAATGAGCAGTTCTTC,CASSLQLNRNNEQFF
TRBD2,TRBV12-5,TRBJ2-1,once,TGTGCTAGTGGCCTAGGGGCTAGCGGCTCCTACAATGAGCAGTTCTTC,CASGLGASGSYNEQFF
.,TRBV29-1,TRBJ2-7,.,TGCAGCGTTGGTTTTGGGGCCATGCAGTACTTC,CSVGFGAMQYF
TRBD1,TRBV12-3/TRBV12-4,TRBJ2-7,.,TGTGCCAGCAGCCCGACAGGGGAAGGGCAGTACTTC,CASSPTGEGQYF
.,TRBV9,TRBJ1-3,.,TGTGCCAGCAGCCCCCAGGACAGCCTTTTCTCTGGAAACACCATATATTTT,CASSPQDSLFSGNTIYF
TRBD1,TRBV7-2,TRBJ1-1,.,TGTGCCAGCAGCTTATTAACAGGGGCGAACACTGAAGCTTTCTTT,CASSLLTGANTEAFF
.,TRBV19,TRBJ2-5,.,TGTGCCAGTAGGACACAGGGCCAAGAGACCCAGTACTTC,CASRTQGQETQYF